The clone carrying this T cell receptor (beta chain) was seen only a few times. Its antigen is not known. The method was immunoSEQ multiplex PCR; TCRdb's version includes in-frame clones alone and lacks a portion of them. Of some 40,000 clones in the sample, 84% were seen once. The CDR3 is 17 amino acids. Trimming took off 6 bases at V and 0 bases at J, with 18 bases between the two ends. Germline V gene data show CDR1 as LNHNV and CDR2 as YYDKDF (reference sequence). This sample is drawn from a study of somatic mutations in cytotoxic T cells in rheumatoid arthritis. Study outcomes and limitations: No age-related increase in CD8+ clonality was seen in healthy controls, but one was seen in rheumatoid arthritis patients.

The V and J genes are TRBV15 and TRBJ1-5; tentative D call: TRBD1 (5 bases). The sequenced sample was CD8+ T cells sorted from blood. The receptor's source is a man in his forties in good health. The CDR3 sequence is CATRKDGIGASNQPQHF. The CDR3 DNA sequence: TGTGCCACCAGAAAAGACGGGATTGGGGCTAGCAATCAGCCCCAGCATTTT.